This TCR beta chain was captured in a study of T cells in Graves' hyperthyroidism and ophthalmopathy. Overall study results and limits: The blood repertoire included most of the expanded thyroid clonotypes above 0.001.

This clonotype was seen only a few times. Its specificity is unknown. Amplified TCR beta CDR3 regions derived from RNA transcripts. During a first-round RT-PCR of the TCR CDR3, the HTBI primer set was used. Via MiXCR, TCRdb re-called the multiplex PCR reads, giving one row per CDR3 protein. The sample lists about 350,000 distinct CDR3 sequences; 11% to 15% were seen once. Patients between 18 and 65 years old had hyperthyroidism, newly diagnosed and lasting under 2 months. Orbital computed tomography, thyroid ultrasound, serum thyroxine and TRAb, and clinical symptoms together informed the diagnoses. From germline, CDR1 is MGHRA and CDR2 YSYEKL. Trimming took 3 bases from V and 5 from J, leaving 5 bases between them. The CDR3 consists of 12 residues.

Input material: blood. The receptor's source is a woman aged 30 to 39 with Graves' hyperthyroidism. The chain combines TRBV4-1 with TRBJ2-1; D is undetermined. The CDR3 sequence: CASSHYDNEQFF. CDR3 nucleotides: TGCGCCAGCAGCCATTATGACAATGAGCAGTTCTTC.